This is a list of T cell receptor beta chains from one sample in a study of T cells in Graves' hyperthyroidism and ophthalmopathy. TCRdb processed the multiplex PCR reads anew with MiXCR; each CDR3 protein has one entry. The table includes 600,000 to 850,000 distinct CDR3 sequences, around 19% detected once. Material for sequencing was blood. These receptors came from a woman aged 50 to 60 with Graves' hyperthyroidism that later progressed to Graves' ophthalmopathy. CDR3s include the opening cysteine and the closing phenylalanine or tryptophan. D genes are given only for firm matches. Clone size is stated in some rows and not others, as once, few, many or a class when expanded.

v_call	j_call	d_call	clone_size	cdr3_nt	cdr3_aa
TRBV28	TRBJ1-1	NA	many	TGTGCCAGCAGTTTCCTTCCGGGGCTGAACACTGAAGCTTTCTTT	CASSFLPGLNTEAFF
TRBV29-1	TRBJ2-1	TRBD1	many	TGCAGCGCCCTAACGGGACAGGGGAATGAGCAGTTCTTC	CSALTGQGNEQFF
TRBV5-5	TRBJ2-3	NA	few	TGTGCCAGCAGTTCCGGGACAGGGACTAGGCAGTATTTT	CASSSGTGTRQYF
TRBV3-1	TRBJ1-5	NA	few	TGTGCCAGCAGCCAAGATTTCGGCCGCTCGGGCAATCAGCCCCAGCATTTT	CASSQDFGRSGNQPQHF
TRBV6-1	TRBJ1-6	NA	NA	TGTGCCAGCAGCACTGCGGGACGGGATAATTCACCCCTCCACTTT	CASSTAGRDNSPLHF
TRBV10-3	TRBJ1-5	NA	few	TGTGCCATCAGTGACAGGGCCCAGCCCCAGCATTTT	CAISDRAQPQHF
TRBV2	TRBJ2-5	NA	few	TGTGCCAGCAGTTTAGACAGGGGAGGGAAGACCCAGTACTTC	CASSLDRGGKTQYF
TRBV5-5	TRBJ1-5	TRBD1	NA	TGTGCCAGCAGCTCCCTTCGGACAGGGGATCAGCCCCAGCATTTT	CASSSLRTGDQPQHF
TRBV6-5	TRBJ1-5	NA	few	TGTGCCAGCAGTTACTCATCAGGGCTCAATCAGCCCCAGCATTTT	CASSYSSGLNQPQHF
TRBV20-1	TRBJ1-3	NA	few	TGCAGTGCTACGGGCCCTCCGGGAAACACCATATATTTT	CSATGPPGNTIYF
TRBV27	TRBJ2-2	NA	once	TGTGCCAGCAGTTTAATGGGCACCGGGGAGCTGTTTTTT	CASSLMGTGELFF
TRBV12-3/TRBV12-4	TRBJ1-5	NA	many	TGTGCCAGCTCACCCGGGCAGGGCTATCAGCCCCAGCATTTT	CASSPGQGYQPQHF
TRBV27	TRBJ1-5	NA	NA	TGTGCCAGCACCCAGGGGAGGCCTCAGCCCCAGCATTTT	CASTQGRPQPQHF
TRBV28	TRBJ1-1	NA	once	TGTGCCAGCAGTCTCTTCGGGGGTTTGCCTGAAGCTTTCTTT	CASSLFGGLPEAFF
TRBV6-1	TRBJ2-3	TRBD1	NA	TGTGCCAGCAGACACGGACAGGGGACTGGAGGAGATACGCAGTATTTT	CASRHGQGTGGDTQYF
TRBV27	TRBJ1-6	NA	many	TGTGCCAGCAGTGAGAGGAATTCACCCCTCCACTTT	CASSERNSPLHF
TRBV6-1	TRBJ1-1	NA	NA	TGTGCCAGCAGTCCACGACACAGGTCGGACGCTGAAGCTTTCTTT	CASSPRHRSDAEAFF
TRBV7-6	TRBJ2-1	NA	few	TGTGCCAGCAGCTCCGGGACAAACTCCTACAATGAGCAGTTCTTC	CASSSGTNSYNEQFF
TRBV20-1	TRBJ2-7	TRBD2	many	TGCAGTGCTAGGCCGCTAGCGGGGGCCTACGAGCAGTACTTC	CSARPLAGAYEQYF
TRBV11-2	TRBJ1-1	TRBD1	many	TGTGCCAGCAGCCGCAGGGGGCCGGGCCAAGTGAACACTGAAGCTTTCTTT	CASSRRGPGQVNTEAFF
TRBV15	TRBJ1-2	TRBD1	few	TGTGCCACCAGCAGAGACCGGGACAGGGCTAACTATGGCTACACCTTC	CATSRDRDRANYGYTF
TRBV7-8	TRBJ2-1	TRBD2	few	TGTGCCAGCAGCCCCTTACGGGGGGTATACAATGAGCAGTTCTTC	CASSPLRGVYNEQFF
TRBV7-8	TRBJ2-7	TRBD2	many	TGTGCCAGCAGCTTGAGCGGGGGGGCCTACGAGCAGTACTTC	CASSLSGGAYEQYF
TRBV6-1	TRBJ2-7	TRBD1	many	TGTGCCAGCAGTTATCGGGACAGGGTGGAGCAGTACTTC	CASSYRDRVEQYF
TRBV2	TRBJ2-2	NA	many	TGTGCCAGCAGTGTAGGGCGGAACACCGGGGAGCTGTTTTTT	CASSVGRNTGELFF
TRBV6-6	TRBJ2-5	TRBD2	NA	TGTGCCAGCAGTTACTCGATTAGGGAGGGGGAGACCCAGTACTTC	CASSYSIREGETQYF
TRBV6-1	TRBJ1-1	NA	few	TGTGCCAGCAGCGCTTTGGGTGGGGGGCTGACAATGAACACTGAAGCTTTCTTT	CASSALGGGLTMNTEAFF
TRBV7-9	TRBJ2-7	NA	NA	TGTGCCAGCAGCTTAGCGTACGGGCACGAGCAGTACTTC	CASSLAYGHEQYF
TRBV7-9	TRBJ2-5	NA	few	TGTGCCAGCAGCTTAGTTCAGCCGAGAGTAGAGACCCAGTACTTC	CASSLVQPRVETQYF
TRBV7-8	TRBJ1-1	NA	many	TGTGCCAGCAGCTTAACGTTGGGGCTCGTGGCCATGAACACTGAAGCTTTCTTT	CASSLTLGLVAMNTEAFF
TRBV5-1	TRBJ2-1	NA	few	TGCGCCAGCAGCTTAACGGACAAGCATAACAATGAGCAGTTCTTC	CASSLTDKHNNEQFF
TRBV5-1	TRBJ1-2	NA	few	TGCGCCAGCAGCTTGGAGCCGAGTCTCAACTATGGCTACACCTTC	CASSLEPSLNYGYTF
TRBV5-1	TRBJ2-5	TRBD2	few	TGCGCCAGCAGCAGATCTCGAGTCGGGGCCGCCGGGACTAGGGATCGCGAGACCCAGTACTTC	CASSRSRVGAAGTRDRETQYF
TRBV19	TRBJ1-1	NA	NA	TGTGCCAGTATTGGGGAGCCAATGAACACTGAAGCTTTCTTT	CASIGEPMNTEAFF
TRBV5-1	TRBJ2-7	NA	NA	TGCGCCAGCAGCGTGCAAGGGACGAACGACGAGCAGTACTTC	CASSVQGTNDEQYF
TRBV3-1	TRBJ2-1	TRBD2	many	TGTGCCAGCAGCCAACTAGCGGGGGGTATGAATGAGCAGTTCTTC	CASSQLAGGMNEQFF
TRBV27	TRBJ1-6	NA	many	TGTGCCAGCAGTTTAGTGCAAAACCGGCGTTCACCCCTCCACTTT	CASSLVQNRRSPLHF
TRBV11-3	TRBJ2-1	TRBD2	many	TGTGCCAGCAGCCGGGGGGGCGATGATGAGCAGTTCTTC	CASSRGGDDEQFF